The rows below give T cell receptor beta chains drawn from one sample of a study of blood T cells in healthy people across ages. TCRdb ran MiXCR on the 5' RACE reads and lists one entry per CDR3 protein. The sample includes about 800,000 distinct CDR3 sequences, approximately 25% of them seen just once. The sample was also linked to a second study, of T cells of mothers and their children.

Sequenced sample: blood. All receptors come from a boy aged 5-17 years in good health. CDR3s include the opening cysteine and the closing phenylalanine or tryptophan. Fields, in order: J gene, D gene, clone size, V gene, CDR3 protein, CDR3 DNA. The D gene is left open where the match is weak. Rows may omit the clone size; those that give it use once, few, many or a size class.

J: TRBJ2-1
D: .
size: .
V: TRBV7-9
CDR3: CASSLPLEGSYNEQFF
DNA: TGTGCCAGCAGCCTCCCGTTGGAGGGTTCCTACAATGAGCAGTTCTTC

J: TRBJ2-7
D: TRBD2
size: few
V: TRBV19
CDR3: CASSLTSGLGNYEQYF
DNA: TGTGCCAGTAGCCTGACTAGCGGGCTCGGAAACTACGAGCAGTACTTC

J: TRBJ2-1
D: .
size: few
V: TRBV7-8
CDR3: CASSWHRREQFF
DNA: TGTGCCAGCAGCTGGCATAGGAGGGAGCAGTTCTTC

J: TRBJ2-1
D: .
size: .
V: TRBV12-3/TRBV12-4
CDR3: CASSLRGPTYNEQFF
DNA: TGTGCCAGCAGTTTAAGGGGACCCACTTACAATGAGCAGTTCTTC

J: TRBJ2-7
D: .
size: few
V: TRBV6-5
CDR3: CASMMAGSYEQYF
DNA: TGTGCCAGCATGATGGCAGGGAGTTACGAGCAGTACTTC

J: TRBJ2-7
D: .
size: few
V: TRBV7-9
CDR3: CASSLVRLGGYEQYF
DNA: TGTGCCAGCAGCTTAGTCCGACTAGGGGGCTACGAGCAGTACTTC

J: TRBJ2-2
D: TRBD2
size: few
V: TRBV4-3
CDR3: CASSQHLAGTATGELFF
DNA: TGCGCCAGCAGCCAACACCTAGCGGGTACGGCCACCGGGGAGCTGTTTTTT

J: TRBJ2-7
D: .
size: few
V: TRBV25-1
CDR3: CASSEPAGHEQYF
DNA: TGTGCCAGCAGTGAGCCCGCAGGGCACGAGCAGTACTTC

J: TRBJ2-7
D: TRBD2
size: .
V: TRBV3-1
CDR3: CASSTRSSGVDEQYF
DNA: TGTGCCAGCAGTACCAGGTCTAGCGGGGTAGACGAGCAGTACTTC

J: TRBJ2-3
D: .
size: few
V: TRBV7-6
CDR3: CASSLAVETDTQYF
DNA: TGTGCCAGCAGCTTAGCGGTGGAGACAGATACGCAGTATTTT

J: TRBJ1-4
D: .
size: few
V: TRBV12-3/TRBV12-4
CDR3: CASSFGGLGEKLFF
DNA: TGTGCCAGCAGTTTCGGGGGGCTGGGAGAAAAACTGTTTTTT

J: TRBJ2-6
D: .
size: .
V: TRBV6-5
CDR3: CASRDTGANVLTF
DNA: TGTGCCAGCAGGGATACTGGGGCCAACGTCCTGACTTTC

J: TRBJ1-2
D: TRBD1
size: .
V: TRBV7-9
CDR3: CASTKTQGFDYGYTF
DNA: TGTGCCAGCACGAAGACACAGGGGTTTGACTATGGCTACACCTTC

J: TRBJ2-5
D: .
size: .
V: TRBV4-3
CDR3: CASSQILGTQETQYF
DNA: TGCGCCAGCAGCCAAATTCTGGGGACGCAAGAGACCCAGTACTTC

J: TRBJ1-6
D: .
size: .
V: TRBV6-5
CDR3: CASSYAIGRKRNSPLHF
DNA: TGTGCCAGCAGTTACGCAATCGGTAGGAAGAGGAATTCACCCCTCCACTTT

J: TRBJ2-7
D: .
size: few
V: TRBV6-5
CDR3: CASSYSGRTYEQYF
DNA: TGTGCCAGCAGTTACTCCGGCAGGACCTACGAGCAGTACTTC

J: TRBJ1-2
D: .
size: .
V: TRBV14
CDR3: CASSQELNYGYTF
DNA: TGTGCCAGCAGCCAAGAATTGAACTATGGCTACACCTTC

J: TRBJ2-1
D: .
size: .
V: TRBV3-1
CDR3: CASSQDVEQFF
DNA: TGTGCCAGCAGCCAAGATGTGGAGCAGTTCTTC

J: TRBJ2-1
D: .
size: few
V: TRBV5-1
CDR3: CASSLTVLNEQFF
DNA: TGCGCCAGCAGCTTGACAGTCCTCAATGAGCAGTTCTTC

J: TRBJ2-7
D: .
size: .
V: TRBV11-2
CDR3: CASSLGTEFSEQYF
DNA: TGTGCCAGCAGCTTAGGGACGGAATTTAGCGAGCAGTACTTC

J: TRBJ2-7
D: TRBD2
size: .
V: TRBV7-2
CDR3: CASTWGGIASGVGYEQYF
DNA: TGTGCCAGCACCTGGGGGGGTATCGCTAGCGGGGTTGGGTACGAGCAGTACTTC

J: TRBJ1-1
D: .
size: few
V: TRBV5-1
CDR3: CASSLVGGAVNTEAFF
DNA: TGCGCCAGCAGCTTGGTTGGGGGGGCGGTGAACACTGAAGCTTTCTTT

J: TRBJ2-5
D: TRBD2
size: .
V: TRBV24-1
CDR3: CATSDSGGGFGETQYF
DNA: TGTGCCACCAGTGATTCAGGCGGGGGGTTTGGAGAGACCCAGTACTTC

J: TRBJ2-7
D: TRBD2
size: few
V: TRBV7-9
CDR3: CASSDAGQGGYEQYF
DNA: TGTGCCAGCAGCGATGCGGGGCAGGGAGGGTACGAGCAGTACTTC

J: TRBJ2-5
D: TRBD2
size: .
V: TRBV29-1
CDR3: CSVETSGSKTQYF
DNA: TGCAGCGTTGAAACTAGCGGGAGTAAGACCCAGTACTTC

J: TRBJ2-1
D: .
size: .
V: TRBV4-3
CDR3: CASSQDFSEQFF
DNA: TGCGCCAGCAGCCAAGATTTTAGCGAGCAGTTCTTC

J: TRBJ2-7
D: .
size: few
V: TRBV5-1
CDR3: CASSLGGGTPFYEQYF
DNA: TGCGCCAGCAGCTTGGGAGGGGGGACACCTTTCTACGAGCAGTACTTC